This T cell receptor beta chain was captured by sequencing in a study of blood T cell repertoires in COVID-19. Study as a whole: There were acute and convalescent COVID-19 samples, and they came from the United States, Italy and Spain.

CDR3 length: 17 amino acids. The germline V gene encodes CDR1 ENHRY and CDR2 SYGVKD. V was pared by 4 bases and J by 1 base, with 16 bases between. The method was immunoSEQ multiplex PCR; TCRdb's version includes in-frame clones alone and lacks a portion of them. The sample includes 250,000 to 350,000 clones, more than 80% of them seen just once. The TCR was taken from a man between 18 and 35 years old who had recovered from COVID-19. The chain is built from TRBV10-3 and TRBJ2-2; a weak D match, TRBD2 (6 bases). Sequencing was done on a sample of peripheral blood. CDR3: CAISATSTGENTGELFF. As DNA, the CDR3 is TGTGCCATCAGTGCCACCTCAACGGGGGAGAACACCGGGGAGCTGTTTTTT.